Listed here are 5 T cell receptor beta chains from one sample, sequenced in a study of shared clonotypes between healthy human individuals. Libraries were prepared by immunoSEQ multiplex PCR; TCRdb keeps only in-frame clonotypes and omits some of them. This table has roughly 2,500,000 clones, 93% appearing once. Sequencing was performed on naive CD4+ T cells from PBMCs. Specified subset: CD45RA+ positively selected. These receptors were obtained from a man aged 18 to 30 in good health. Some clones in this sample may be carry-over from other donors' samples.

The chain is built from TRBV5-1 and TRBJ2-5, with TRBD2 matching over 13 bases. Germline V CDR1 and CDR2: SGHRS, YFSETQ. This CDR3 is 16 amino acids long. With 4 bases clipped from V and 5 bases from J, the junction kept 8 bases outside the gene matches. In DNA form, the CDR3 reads TGCGCCAGCAGCCAGAGGACTAGCGGGAGTGGTGAGACCCAGTACTTC. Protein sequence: CASSQRTSGSGETQYF.

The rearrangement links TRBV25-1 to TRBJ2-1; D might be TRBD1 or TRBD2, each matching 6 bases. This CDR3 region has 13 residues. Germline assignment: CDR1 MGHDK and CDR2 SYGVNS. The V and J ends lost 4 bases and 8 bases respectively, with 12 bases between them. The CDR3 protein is CASSVRGPDEQFF. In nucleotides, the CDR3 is TGTGCCAGCAGTGTCCGGGGGCCAGATGAGCAGTTCTTC.

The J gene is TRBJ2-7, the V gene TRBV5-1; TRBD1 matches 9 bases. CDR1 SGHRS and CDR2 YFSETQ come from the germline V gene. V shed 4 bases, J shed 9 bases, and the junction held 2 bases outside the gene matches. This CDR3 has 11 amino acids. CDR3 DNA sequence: TGCGCCAGCAGCGGACAGGGGCGGCAGTACTTC. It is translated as CASSGQGRQYF.

As DNA, the CDR3 is TGTGCCAGTAGTCTCCCGGGACAGGGGACTAGAAGCAATCAGCCCCAGCATTTT. Translation gives CASSLPGQGTRSNQPQHF. The V gene is TRBV19, the J gene TRBJ1-5; 10 bases match TRBD1. Germline assignment: CDR1 LNHDA and CDR2 SQIVND (reference sequence). Trimming took 5 bases from V and 1 from J; bases not matched to a gene: 11. The CDR3 totals 18 residues.

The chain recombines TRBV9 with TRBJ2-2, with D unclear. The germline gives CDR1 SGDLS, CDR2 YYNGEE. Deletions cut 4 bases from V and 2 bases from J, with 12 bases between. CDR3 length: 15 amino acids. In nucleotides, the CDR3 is TGTGCCAGCAGCCCCCTCGCCCTAAACACCGGGGAGCTGTTTTTT. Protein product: CASSPLALNTGELFF.